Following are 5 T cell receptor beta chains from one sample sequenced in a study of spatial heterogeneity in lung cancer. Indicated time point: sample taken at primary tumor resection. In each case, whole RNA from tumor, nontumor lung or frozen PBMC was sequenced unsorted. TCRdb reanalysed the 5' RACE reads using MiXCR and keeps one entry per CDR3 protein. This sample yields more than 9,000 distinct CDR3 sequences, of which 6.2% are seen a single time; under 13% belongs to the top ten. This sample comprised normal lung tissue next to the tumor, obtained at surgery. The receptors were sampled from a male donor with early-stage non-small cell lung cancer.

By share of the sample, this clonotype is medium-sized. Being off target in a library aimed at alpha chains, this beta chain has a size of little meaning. CDR3 loop: CASSYSRLAGNEQFF. The CDR3 DNA reads as TGTGCCAGCAGTTACTCGAGACTAGCGGGGAATGAGCAGTTCTTC. The rearrangement links TRBV6-5 to TRBJ2-1, with TRBD2 matching 11 bases. Trimming at V came to 0 bases and at J to 7 bases, leaving 2 bases not matched to a gene. This CDR3 region has 15 residues. Germline V lookup: CDR1 MNHEY, CDR2 SVGAGI.

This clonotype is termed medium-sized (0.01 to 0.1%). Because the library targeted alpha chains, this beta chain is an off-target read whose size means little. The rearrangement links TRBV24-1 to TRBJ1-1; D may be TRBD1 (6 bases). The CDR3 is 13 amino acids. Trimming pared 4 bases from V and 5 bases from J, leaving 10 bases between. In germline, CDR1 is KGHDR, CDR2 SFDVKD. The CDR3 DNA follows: TGTGCCACCAGTGAGCCTCAGGGGACTGAAGCTTTCTTT. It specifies CATSEPQGTEAFF.

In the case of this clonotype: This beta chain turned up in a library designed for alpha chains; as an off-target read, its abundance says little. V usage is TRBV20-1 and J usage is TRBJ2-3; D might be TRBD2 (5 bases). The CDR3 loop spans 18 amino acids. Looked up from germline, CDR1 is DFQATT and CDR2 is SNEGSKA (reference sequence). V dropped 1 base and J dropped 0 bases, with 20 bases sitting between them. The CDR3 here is CSARGPYEGRTSTDTQYF. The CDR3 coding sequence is TGCAGTGCTAGAGGACCCTATGAAGGCAGGACTAGCACAGATACGCAGTATTTT.

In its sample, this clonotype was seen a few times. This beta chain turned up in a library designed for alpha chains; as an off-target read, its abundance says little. The CDR3 reads CASTQGAGGWLGGELFF. CDR3 coding DNA: TGTGCCAGCACCCAGGGGGCGGGAGGCTGGCTTGGCGGGGAGCTGTTTTTT. V gene TRBV6-2 or TRBV6-3 combines with J gene TRBJ2-2; D is tentatively TRBD1 or TRBD2 (8 bases each). Trimming removed 7 bases at V and 7 bases at J, with 25 bases between. CDR1 MNHEY and CDR2 SVGEGT come from the germline V gene. The CDR3 is made up of 17 amino acids.

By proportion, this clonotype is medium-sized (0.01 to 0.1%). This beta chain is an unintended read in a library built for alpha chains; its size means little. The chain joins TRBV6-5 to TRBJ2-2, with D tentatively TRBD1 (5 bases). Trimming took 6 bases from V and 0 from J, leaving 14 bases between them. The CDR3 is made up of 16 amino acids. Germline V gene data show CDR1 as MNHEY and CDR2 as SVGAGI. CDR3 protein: CASRRTHRTNTGELFF. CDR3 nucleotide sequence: TGTGCCAGCAGAAGGACACATAGAACGAACACCGGGGAGCTGTTTTTT.